The 23 T cell receptor beta chains reported below all come from one sample, sequenced in a study of blood T cell repertoires in COVID-19 (dated by TCRdb to about 2020). The library was obtained by the immunoSEQ multiplex PCR assay. This immuneACCESS table, as held by TCRdb, lists in-frame sequences with V and J called but not all clones. Of the missing ones, under half trace to an unresolved V gene in checked studies; the others have no known cause. This sample is represented by around 200,000 clones; around 80% of them were singletons. About 14% of the sample belongs to the ten largest clones. The sequencing input was peripheral blood. All receptors come from an older woman with COVID-19, enrolled during active disease.

The chain couples TRBV27 to TRBJ2-3, with TRBD2 identical over 12 bases. With 6 bases clipped from V and 5 bases from J, the junction kept 9 bases outside the gene matches. Germline assignment: CDR1 MNHEY and CDR2 SMNVEV (reference sequence). The CDR3 covers 16 residues. This chain's CDR3 is CASSDASGGAGDTQYF. The DNA for the CDR3 is TGTGCCAGCAGCGATGCTAGCGGGGGGGCTGGAGATACGCAGTATTTT.

This chain links TRBV7-8 with TRBJ1-1; 8 bases are shared with TRBD1. This CDR3 spans 13 amino acids. The germline V gene encodes CDR1 SGHVS and CDR2 FQNEAQ. Trimming removed 6 bases from V and 4 bases from J; junction bases left unmatched: 4. The CDR3, as DNA: TGTGCCAGCAGATACCAGGGGGCCACTGAAGCTTTCTTT. The encoded protein is CASRYQGATEAFF.

The V gene is TRBV7-2, the J gene TRBJ1-6; no reliable D call. The CDR3 is made up of 14 amino acids. Per the germline V gene, CDR1 is SGHTA and CDR2 is FQGNSA. V was shortened by 1 base and J by 9 bases, with 10 bases between the two germline ends. The CDR3 spells CASSLDSVGSPLHF. CDR3 nucleotide sequence: TGTGCCAGCAGCTTAGATAGCGTAGGTTCACCCCTCCACTTT.

This clone was seen a handful of times. This chain links TRBV19 with TRBJ2-7; maybe TRBD1 (6 bases). Deletions cut 2 bases from V and 3 bases from J, with 8 bases between. CDR3 length: 13 amino acids. Per germline, CDR1 LNHDA and CDR2 SQIVND (reference sequence). The CDR3 DNA reads as TGTGCCAGTAGTATAACCAGGGGCTACGAGCAGTACTTC. Translated, it gives CASSITRGYEQYF.

The V call is TRBV2, the J call TRBJ1-2; 7 positions agree with TRBD1. CDR3 size: 14 residues. The germline V gene has CDR1 SNHLY and CDR2 FYNNEI. The V and J ends lost 7 bases and 2 bases, in that order; junction bases with no gene match: 7. The CDR3 protein is CASILDRTNYGYTF. The CDR3 nucleotides are TGTGCCAGCATTCTGGACAGGACCAACTATGGCTACACCTTC. Looking up the rest from reference TRBV2 and TRBJ1-2 gives the full variable domain: EPEVTQTPSHQVTQMGQEVILRCVPISNHLYFYWYRQILGQKVEFLVSFYNNEISEKSEIFDDQFSVERPDGSNFTLKIRSTKLEDSAMYFCASILDRTNYGYTFGSGTRLTVV.

The CDR3 coding sequence is TGCGCCAGCAGCCAAGGTGGGGGGATAGAAGCTTTCTTT. Residues: CASSQGGGIEAFF. The chain recombines TRBV4-1 with TRBJ1-1, with a tentative D call TRBD1 (5 bases). From germline, CDR1 is MGHRA and CDR2 YSYEKL. Trimming pared 1 base from V and 8 bases from J, leaving 11 bases between. This CDR3 spans 13 amino acids.

The chain couples TRBV5-1 to TRBJ2-7; no clear D. Germline V gene data show CDR1 as SGHRS and CDR2 as YFSETQ. This CDR3 comprises 14 residues. Trimming removed 7 bases from V and 2 bases from J, with 16 bases in between. CDR3 protein: CASRNYLSTYEQYF. The CDR3 DNA is TGCGCCAGCCGAAACTATTTATCCACCTACGAGCAGTACTTC.

The chain links TRBV29-1 to TRBJ2-5; perhaps TRBD2 as D (5 bases). In germline, CDR1 is SQVTM, CDR2 ANQGSEA. V lost 3 bases and J lost 5, with 13 bases in between. This CDR3 has 13 amino acids. The CDR3 DNA sequence: TGCAGCGTTGATTTTCCCGGGGTTGAGACCCAGTACTTC. Translated: CSVDFPGVETQYF.

The J gene is TRBJ2-1, the V gene TRBV27; TRBD2 matches 7 bases. This CDR3 comprises 11 residues. Germline CDR1 and CDR2: MNHEY and SMNVEV (reference sequence). V shed 11 bases and J 9 bases; nucleotides not matched to a gene: 7. For the CDR3, the DNA is TGTGCCTCCGGGGGGTCAGGTGAGCAGTTCTTC. Amino acids: CASGGSGEQFF.

The rearrangement joins TRBV3-1 (or the pseudogene TRBV3-2) to TRBJ2-5, with D unclear. Germline V gives CDR1 LGHDT, CDR2 YNNKEL (reference sequence). The length of the CDR3 is 11 residues. Trimming shortened V by 8 bases and J by 5 bases, and 9 bases separated the two germline ends. Here the CDR3 reads CASRLRETQYF. The CDR3 DNA reads as TGTGCCAGCCGTCTCCGGGAGACCCAGTACTTC.

This chain uses TRBV28 with TRBJ1-2, with a tentative D call TRBD1 (6 bases). There are 13 residues in the CDR3. The V and J ends lost 2 bases and 7 bases respectively, with 11 bases between them. Germline CDR1 MDHEN, CDR2 SYDVKM. As DNA, the CDR3 is TGTGCCAGCAGTTTAGTGGGGGCGCTTGGCTACACCTTC. Translated, it gives CASSLVGALGYTF.

The chain links TRBV7-3 to TRBJ2-5; 10 nucleotides line up with TRBD2. The CDR3 runs to 15 residues. V lost 4 bases to trimming and J lost 4 bases; unmatched junction nucleotides: 6. Looked up from germline, CDR1 is SGHTA and CDR2 is FQGTGA. The CDR3 region has the DNA TGTGCCAGCAGCTCCGGGACTAGCGAGTCAGAGACCCAGTACTTC. Residues: CASSSGTSESETQYF.

This rearrangement joins TRBV20-1 to TRBJ1-1; the D is unclear. The germline V gene has CDR1 DFQATT and CDR2 SNEGSKA (reference sequence). Trimming took off 5 bases at V and 2 bases at J, with 3 bases between the two ends. The CDR3 is 10 amino acids. The CDR3 DNA follows: TGCAGTGCTTATAACACTGAAGCTTTCTTT. The encoded protein is CSAYNTEAFF.

CDR3 DNA: TGTGCCAGCAGCTTACAGGGGAATGCTAACTATGGCTACACCTTC. Translating it yields CASSLQGNANYGYTF. The V call is TRBV2, the J call TRBJ1-2; 7 nucleotides align to TRBD1. In germline, CDR1 is SNHLY, CDR2 FYNNEI. The CDR3 sequence is 15 residues long. J was trimmed by 0 bases and V by 6 bases; bases with no gene match: 7.

V usage is TRBV5-4 and J usage is TRBJ2-4, with TRBD2 matching over 7 bases. V shed 0 bases and J 6 bases; nucleotides not matched to a gene: 6. This CDR3 contains 15 residues. CDR1 and CDR2 from the germline V gene are SGHNT and YYREEE (reference sequence). The CDR3 loop is CASSLAGGAGNIQYF. The CDR3 bases are TGTGCCAGCAGCTTGGCGGGGGGTGCGGGAAACATTCAGTACTTC.

Here the CDR3 DNA reads TGTGCCAGCAGCTTAGGTGGCAGGGGGGTTCGGGAGACCCAGTACTTC. Protein: CASSLGGRGVRETQYF. V is TRBV11-3 and J is TRBJ2-5, with D perhaps TRBD1 (7 bases). The CDR3 has 16 residues. Trimming took off 1 base at V and 5 bases at J, with 17 bases between the two ends. In germline, CDR1 is SGHNT, CDR2 YENEEA.

The V and J genes are TRBV6-5 and TRBJ2-3; D is undetermined. Germline V lookup: CDR1 MNHEY, CDR2 SVGAGI. V was trimmed by 5 bases and J by 1 base, leaving 13 bases between them. CDR3 length equals 15 residues. CDR3 protein: CASSIDLVGTDTQYF. CDR3 in DNA: TGTGCCAGCAGTATAGATCTCGTGGGCACAGATACGCAGTATTTT.

The J gene is TRBJ1-3, the V gene TRBV18; no firm D call. The germline gives CDR1 KGHSH, CDR2 LQKENI. This CDR3 region has 14 residues. Between the trimmed V and J ends, which lost 2 bases and 4 bases, there was a span of 9 bases. The CDR3: CASSPAAAGNTIYF. DNA for the CDR3: TGTGCCAGCTCACCAGCCGCGGCCGGAAACACCATATATTTT.

This clone has only one observation. This chain connects TRBV5-1 to TRBJ2-5; 7 nucleotides align to TRBD2. Trimming at V came to 0 bases and at J to 5 bases, leaving 7 bases not matched to a gene. This CDR3 contains 15 residues. The germline gives CDR1 SGHRS, CDR2 YFSETQ. CDR3: CASSLDGGSWETQYF. The CDR3 region has the DNA TGCGCCAGCAGCTTGGACGGGGGGTCGTGGGAGACCCAGTACTTC.

The J gene is TRBJ1-1, the V gene TRBV27; D remains unclear. With 4 bases removed from V and 7 bases from J, the gap between germline ends came to 16 bases. Per germline, CDR1 MNHEY and CDR2 SMNVEV (reference sequence). This CDR3 has 14 residues. The CDR3 loop reads CASSSPFVGSEAFF. CDR3 nucleotides: TGTGCCAGCAGTTCCCCATTCGTTGGCAGTGAAGCTTTCTTT.

The CDR3 reads CSASDLLNLREKHHTEAFF. The DNA of the CDR3 is TGCAGCGCGTCGGACCTGTTGAATCTGAGGGAAAAGCATCACACTGAAGCTTTCTTT. The genes are TRBV29-1 and TRBJ1-1; D is undetermined. Germline V gene lookup returns CDR1 SQVTM and CDR2 ANQGSEA. Deletions cut 7 bases from V and 3 bases from J, with 33 bases between. CDR3 size: 19 residues.

The J gene is TRBJ2-6, the V gene TRBV19; no reliable D call. Germline CDR1 LNHDA, CDR2 SQIVND (reference sequence). The CDR3 consists of 17 residues. Trimming stripped 5 bases from V and 0 bases from J, with 14 bases between. CDR3 nucleotides: TGTGCCAGTAGTCTTACTCGTGCCCCCTCTGGGGCCAACGTCCTGACTTTC. Protein product: CASSLTRAPSGANVLTF.

The chain carries TRBV30 and TRBJ1-1, with D uncertain. Looked up from germline, CDR1 is GTSNPN and CDR2 is SVGIG (reference sequence). V was trimmed by 1 base and J by 6 bases, leaving 9 bases between them. The CDR3 totals 12 residues. The chain's CDR3 is CAWSATYPEAFF. CDR3 coding DNA: TGTGCCTGGAGTGCCACATACCCTGAAGCTTTCTTT.